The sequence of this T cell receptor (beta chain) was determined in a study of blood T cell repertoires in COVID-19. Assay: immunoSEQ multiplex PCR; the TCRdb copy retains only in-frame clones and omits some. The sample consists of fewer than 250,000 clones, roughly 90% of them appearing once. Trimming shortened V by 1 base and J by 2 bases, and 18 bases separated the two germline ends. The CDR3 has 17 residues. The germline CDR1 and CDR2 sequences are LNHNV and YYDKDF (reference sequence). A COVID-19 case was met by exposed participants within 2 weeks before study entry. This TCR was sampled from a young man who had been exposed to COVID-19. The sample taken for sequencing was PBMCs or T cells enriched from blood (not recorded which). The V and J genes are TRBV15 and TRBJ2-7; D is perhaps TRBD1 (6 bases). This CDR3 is CATSRASWAGATYEQYF. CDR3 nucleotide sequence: TGTGCCACCAGCAGAGCGTCATGGGCAGGGGCCACCTACGAGCAGTACTTC.